This T cell receptor (beta chain) was sequenced for a study of blood T cell repertoires in COVID-19. Across the study: PBMCs, B-cell-depleted T cells, or T cells were the source of the cDNA or gDNA that made up the material.

Original handling: Amplified reference gene primers provided the basis for estimating nucleated cell counts. Assay used: immunoSEQ multiplex PCR; TCRdb lists only in-frame clones, some missing. That table supplies the V and J calls and clone size; D and trimming were determined from the DNA. The sample includes approximately 200,000 clones, approximately 85% seen only once; the top ten take 8% to 10%. Two consecutive negative NP/OP PCR tests, clearance, or resolved symptoms defined Cohort 3 recovery. Trimming at V came to 3 bases and at J to 5 bases, leaving 9 bases not matched to a gene. This CDR3 has 15 residues. Germline V gene lookup returns CDR1 MGHRA and CDR2 YSYEKL.

This receptor was identified in a woman aged 25-40 years who had recovered from COVID-19. The chain uses TRBV4-1 and TRBJ2-7; 8 bases are a match to TRBD1. Sequenced sample: PBMCs or T cells enriched from blood (not recorded which). CDR3 DNA: TGCGCCAGCAGCCAGTGGGGACAGGAAGTAGACGAGCAGTACTTC. Protein product: CASSQWGQEVDEQYF.